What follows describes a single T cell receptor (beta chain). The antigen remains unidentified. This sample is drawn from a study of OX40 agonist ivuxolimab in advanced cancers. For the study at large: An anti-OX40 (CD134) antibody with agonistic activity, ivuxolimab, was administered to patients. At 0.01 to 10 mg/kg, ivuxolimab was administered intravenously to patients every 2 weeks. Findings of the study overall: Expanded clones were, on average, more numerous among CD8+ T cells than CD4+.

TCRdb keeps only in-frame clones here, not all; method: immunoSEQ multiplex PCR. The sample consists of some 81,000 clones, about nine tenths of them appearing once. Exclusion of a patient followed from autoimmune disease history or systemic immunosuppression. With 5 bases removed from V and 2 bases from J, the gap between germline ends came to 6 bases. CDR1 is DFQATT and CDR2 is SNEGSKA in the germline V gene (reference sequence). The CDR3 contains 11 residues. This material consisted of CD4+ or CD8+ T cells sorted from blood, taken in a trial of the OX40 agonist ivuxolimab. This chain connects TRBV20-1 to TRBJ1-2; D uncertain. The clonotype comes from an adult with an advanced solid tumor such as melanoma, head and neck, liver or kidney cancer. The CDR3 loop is CSALTNYGYTF. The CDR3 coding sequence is TGCAGTGCTTTGACAAACTATGGCTACACCTTC.